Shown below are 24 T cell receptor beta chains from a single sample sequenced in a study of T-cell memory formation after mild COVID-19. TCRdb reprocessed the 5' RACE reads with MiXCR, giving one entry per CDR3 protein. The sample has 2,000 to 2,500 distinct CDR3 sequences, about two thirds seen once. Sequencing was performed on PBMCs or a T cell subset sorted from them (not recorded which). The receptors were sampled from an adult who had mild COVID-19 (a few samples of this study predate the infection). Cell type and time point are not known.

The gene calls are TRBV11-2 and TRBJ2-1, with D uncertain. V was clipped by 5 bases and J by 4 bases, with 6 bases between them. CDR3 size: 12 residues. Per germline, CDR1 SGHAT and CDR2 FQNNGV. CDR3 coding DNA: TGTGCCAGCAGCAAAGAATACAATGAGCAGTTCTTC. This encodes CASSKEYNEQFF.

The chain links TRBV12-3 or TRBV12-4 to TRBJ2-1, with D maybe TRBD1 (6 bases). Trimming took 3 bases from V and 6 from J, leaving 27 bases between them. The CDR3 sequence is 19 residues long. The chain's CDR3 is CASSFQPLLGHPGGNEQFF. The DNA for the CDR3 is TGTGCCAGCAGTTTTCAACCCCTCCTGGGACACCCTGGGGGCAATGAGCAGTTCTTC.

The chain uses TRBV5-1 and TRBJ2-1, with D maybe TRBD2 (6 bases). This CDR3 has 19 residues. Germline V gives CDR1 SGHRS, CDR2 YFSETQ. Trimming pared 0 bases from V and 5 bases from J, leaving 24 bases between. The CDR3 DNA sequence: TGCGCCAGCAGCTTGGCTACGGACTACCCTCTTTCGGGGGACAATGAGCAGTTCTTC. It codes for CASSLATDYPLSGDNEQFF.

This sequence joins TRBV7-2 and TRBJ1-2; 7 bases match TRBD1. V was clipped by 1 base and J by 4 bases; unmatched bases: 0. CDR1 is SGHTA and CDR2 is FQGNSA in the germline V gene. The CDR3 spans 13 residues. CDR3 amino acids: CASSLDRGYGYTF. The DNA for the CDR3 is TGTGCCAGCAGCTTAGACAGGGGCTATGGCTACACCTTC.

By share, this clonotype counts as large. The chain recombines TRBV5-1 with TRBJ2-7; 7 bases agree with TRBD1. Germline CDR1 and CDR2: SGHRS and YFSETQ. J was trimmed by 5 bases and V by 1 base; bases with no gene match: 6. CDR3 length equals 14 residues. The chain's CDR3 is CASSLPGTANEQYF. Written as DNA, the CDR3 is TGCGCCAGCAGCTTGCCCGGGACAGCCAACGAGCAGTACTTC.

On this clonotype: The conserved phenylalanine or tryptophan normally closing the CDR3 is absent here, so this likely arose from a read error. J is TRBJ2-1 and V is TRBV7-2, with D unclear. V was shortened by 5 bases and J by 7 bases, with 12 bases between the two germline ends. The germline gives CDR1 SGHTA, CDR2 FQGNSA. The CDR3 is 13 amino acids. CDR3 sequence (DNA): TGTGCCAGCAGCACCACCCCCCGGAATGAGCAGTTCTTA. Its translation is CASSTTPRNEQFL.

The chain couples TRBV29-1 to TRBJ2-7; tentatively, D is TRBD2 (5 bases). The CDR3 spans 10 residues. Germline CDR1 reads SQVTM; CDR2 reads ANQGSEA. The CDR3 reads CTRRRSEQYV. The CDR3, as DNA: TGCACCCGGAGGCGTTCCGAGCAGTACGTC.

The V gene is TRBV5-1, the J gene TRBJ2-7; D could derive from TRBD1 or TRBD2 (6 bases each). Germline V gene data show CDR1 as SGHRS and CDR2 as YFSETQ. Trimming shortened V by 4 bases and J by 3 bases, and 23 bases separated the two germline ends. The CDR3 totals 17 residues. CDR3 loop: CASSAPLGGNPFYEQYF. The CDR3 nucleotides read TGCGCCAGCAGCGCCCCGTTGGGGGGCAACCCCTTCTACGAGCAGTACTTC.

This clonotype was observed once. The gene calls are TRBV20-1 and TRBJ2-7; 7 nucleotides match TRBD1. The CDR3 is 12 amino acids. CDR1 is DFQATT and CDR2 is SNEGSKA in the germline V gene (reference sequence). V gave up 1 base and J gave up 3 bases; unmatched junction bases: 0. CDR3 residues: CSARAGGYEQYF. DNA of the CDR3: TGCAGTGCTAGAGCAGGGGGCTACGAGCAGTACTTC.

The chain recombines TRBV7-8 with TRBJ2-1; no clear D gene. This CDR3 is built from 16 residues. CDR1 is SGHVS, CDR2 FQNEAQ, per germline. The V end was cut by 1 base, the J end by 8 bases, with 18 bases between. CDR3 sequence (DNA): TGTGCCAGCAGCTTAGATCCCGCCCCGGCTTACCATGAGCAGTTCTTC. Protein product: CASSLDPAPAYHEQFF.

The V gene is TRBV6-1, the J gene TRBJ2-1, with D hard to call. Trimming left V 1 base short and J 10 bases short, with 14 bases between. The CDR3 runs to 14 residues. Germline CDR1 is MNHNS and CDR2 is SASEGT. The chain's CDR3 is CASSEGVGIYEQFF. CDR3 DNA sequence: TGTGCCAGCAGTGAAGGGGTGGGTATCTACGAGCAGTTCTTC.

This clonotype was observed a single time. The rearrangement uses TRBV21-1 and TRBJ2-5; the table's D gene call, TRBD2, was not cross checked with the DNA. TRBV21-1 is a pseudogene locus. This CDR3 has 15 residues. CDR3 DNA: TGTGCCAGCAGCAAAGGGCTAGCGGGAGCGGAGACCCAGTACTTC. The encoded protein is CASSKGLAGAETQYF.

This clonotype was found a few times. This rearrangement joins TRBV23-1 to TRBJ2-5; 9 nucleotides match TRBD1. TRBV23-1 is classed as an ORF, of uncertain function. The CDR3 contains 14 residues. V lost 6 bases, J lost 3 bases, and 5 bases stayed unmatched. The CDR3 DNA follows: TGCGCCAGCAGCGTCCGGGACAGGGAAGAGACCCAGTACTTC. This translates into CASSVRDREETQYF.

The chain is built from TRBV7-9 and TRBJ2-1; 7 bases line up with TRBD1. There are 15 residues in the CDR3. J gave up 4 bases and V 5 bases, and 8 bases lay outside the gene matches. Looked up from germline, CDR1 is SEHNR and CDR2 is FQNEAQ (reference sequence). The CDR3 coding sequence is TGTGCCAGCAGCGCGTCCGGGACAGCATACAATGAGCAGTTCTTC. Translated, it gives CASSASGTAYNEQFF.

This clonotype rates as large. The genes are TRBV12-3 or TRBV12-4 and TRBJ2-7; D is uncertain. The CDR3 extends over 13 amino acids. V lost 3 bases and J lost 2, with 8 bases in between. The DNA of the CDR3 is TGTGCCAGCAGTTTTGCAGAACCCTACGAGCAGTACTTC. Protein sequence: CASSFAEPYEQYF.

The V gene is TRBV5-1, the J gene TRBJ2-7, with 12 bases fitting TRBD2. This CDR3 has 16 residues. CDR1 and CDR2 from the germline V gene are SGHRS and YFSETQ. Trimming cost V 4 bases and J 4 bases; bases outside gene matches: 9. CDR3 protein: CASSITGTSGSYEQYF. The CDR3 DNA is TGCGCCAGCAGCATCACCGGGACTAGCGGGTCTTACGAGCAGTACTTC.

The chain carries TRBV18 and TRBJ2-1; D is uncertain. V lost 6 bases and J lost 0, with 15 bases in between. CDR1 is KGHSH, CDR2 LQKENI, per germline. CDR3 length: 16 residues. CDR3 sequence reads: CASSLRTASSYNEQFF. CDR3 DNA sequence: TGTGCCAGCTCCCTCCGGACGGCGAGCTCCTACAATGAGCAGTTCTTC.

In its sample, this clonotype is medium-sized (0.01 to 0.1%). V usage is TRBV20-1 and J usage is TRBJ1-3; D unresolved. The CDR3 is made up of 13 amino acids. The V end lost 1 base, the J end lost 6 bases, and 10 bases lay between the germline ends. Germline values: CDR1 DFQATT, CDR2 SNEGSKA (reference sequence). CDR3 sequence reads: CSARGLSLNTIYF. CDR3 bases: TGCAGTGCTAGAGGACTATCGCTAAACACCATATATTTT.

The CDR3 DNA sequence: TGTGCCAGTAGTACCAACAGGGGAGGCAATGAGCAGTTCTTC. Protein: CASSTNRGGNEQFF. The rearrangement links TRBV19 to TRBJ2-1, with a tentative D call TRBD1 (7 bases). Germline-derived CDR1 and CDR2 are LNHDA and SQIVND (reference sequence). This CDR3 contains 14 residues. With 4 bases removed from V and 6 bases from J, the gap between germline ends came to 13 bases. Filled out from reference TRBV19 and TRBJ2-1, the complete variable domain reads DGGITQSPKYLFRKEGQNVTLSCEQNLNHDAMYWYRQDPGQGLRLIYYSQIVNDFQKGDIAEGYSVSREKKESFPLTVTSAQKNPTAFYLCASSTNRGGNEQFFGPGTRLTVL.

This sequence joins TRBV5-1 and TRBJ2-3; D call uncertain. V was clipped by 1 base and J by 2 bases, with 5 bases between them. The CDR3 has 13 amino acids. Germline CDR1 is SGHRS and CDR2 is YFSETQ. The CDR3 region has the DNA TGCGCCAGCAGCTTGACCTTCACAGATACGCAGTATTTT. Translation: CASSLTFTDTQYF.

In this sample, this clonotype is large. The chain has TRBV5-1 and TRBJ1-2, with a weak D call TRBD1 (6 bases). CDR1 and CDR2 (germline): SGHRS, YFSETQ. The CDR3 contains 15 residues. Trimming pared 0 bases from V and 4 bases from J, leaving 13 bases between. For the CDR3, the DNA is TGCGCCAGCAGCTTGGGGACAGAGTTCCTCTATGGCTACACCTTC. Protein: CASSLGTEFLYGYTF.

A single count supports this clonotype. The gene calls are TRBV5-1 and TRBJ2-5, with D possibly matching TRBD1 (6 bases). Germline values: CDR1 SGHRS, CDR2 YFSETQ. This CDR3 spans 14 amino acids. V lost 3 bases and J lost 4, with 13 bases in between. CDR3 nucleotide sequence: TGCGCCAGCAGCTCCGGGCAGGGGAGAGAGACCCAGTACTTC. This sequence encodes CASSSGQGRETQYF.

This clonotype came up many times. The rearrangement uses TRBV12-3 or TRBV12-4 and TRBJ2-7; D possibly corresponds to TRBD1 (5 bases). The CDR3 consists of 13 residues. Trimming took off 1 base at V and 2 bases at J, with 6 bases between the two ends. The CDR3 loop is CASSLVDTYEQYF. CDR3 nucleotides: TGTGCCAGCAGTTTAGTGGACACCTACGAGCAGTACTTC.

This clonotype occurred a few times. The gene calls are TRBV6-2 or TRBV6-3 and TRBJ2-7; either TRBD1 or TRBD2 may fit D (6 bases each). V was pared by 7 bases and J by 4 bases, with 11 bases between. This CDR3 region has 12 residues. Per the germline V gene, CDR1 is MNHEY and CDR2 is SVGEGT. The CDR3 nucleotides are TGTGCCAGCATCGGGGGCGAATACGAGCAGTACTTC. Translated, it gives CASIGGEYEQYF.